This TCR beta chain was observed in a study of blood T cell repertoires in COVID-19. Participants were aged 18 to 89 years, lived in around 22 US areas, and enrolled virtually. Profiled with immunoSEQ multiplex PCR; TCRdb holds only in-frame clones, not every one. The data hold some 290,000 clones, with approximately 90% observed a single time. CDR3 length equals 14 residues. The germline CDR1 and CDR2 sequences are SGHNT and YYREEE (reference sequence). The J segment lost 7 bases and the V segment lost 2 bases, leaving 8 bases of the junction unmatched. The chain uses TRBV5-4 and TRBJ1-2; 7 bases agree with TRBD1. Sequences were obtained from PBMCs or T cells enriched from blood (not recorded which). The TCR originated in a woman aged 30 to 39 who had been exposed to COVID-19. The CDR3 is CASSFQDRVSGYTF. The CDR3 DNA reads TGTGCCAGCAGCTTCCAAGACAGGGTCAGTGGCTACACCTTC. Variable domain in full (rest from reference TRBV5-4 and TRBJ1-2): ETGVTQSPTHLIKTRGQQVTLRCSSQSGHNTVSWYQQALGQGPQFIFQYYREEENGRGNFPPRFSGLQFPNYSSELNVNALELDDSALYLCASSFQDRVSGYTFGSGTRLTVV.